This TCR beta chain is drawn from a study of cytomegalovirus exposure and HLA in healthy donors. The V segment lost 5 bases and the J segment 11 bases; nucleotides outside the gene matches: 10. CDR3 size: 14 residues. Germline V gives CDR1 SEHNR, CDR2 FQNEAQ (reference sequence). PCR amplification relied on 60 Vbeta primers (plus 13 Jbeta primers). Method: immunoSEQ multiplex PCR; TCRdb's copy keeps in-frame clones and lacks some. The profile shows around 130,000 clones, more than 80% of them singletons. What was sequenced was PBMCs. The source of this sequence is a man between 40 and 49 years old in good health and CMV-seronegative. V gene TRBV7-9 combines with J gene TRBJ2-5, with TRBD2 matching over 11 bases. The CDR3 loop reads CASSRRLAGGEQYF. The DNA of the CDR3 is TGTGCCAGCAGCCGAAGGTTAGCGGGGGGGGAGCAGTACTTC.